The clone carrying this T cell receptor beta chain was picked up a small number of times. Antigen unknown. This sample is part of a study of blood T cells in healthy people across ages. Whole-study findings and limits: Not knowing donor CMV status may have confounded expanded clonotype changes. No conclusive comparison of naive versus antigen-experienced cells was possible with unsorted PBMCs.

Through a sample-barcoded 5' primer and a J-beta primer mix, a second PCR was run for roughly 7 to 12 cycles. TCRdb itself ran the 5' RACE reads through MiXCR, one entry per CDR3 protein. The sample lists about 780,000 distinct CDR3 sequences, 35% to 50% seen once, with about a sixth in the top ten. Germline V gene sequence: CDR1 SGHDT, CDR2 YYEEEE. The CDR3 length is 15 residues. With V trimmed by 2 bases and J by 5 bases, 7 bases remained unmatched. Source material: blood. The chain couples TRBV5-6 to TRBJ2-4, with TRBD1 matching 7 bases. The TCR was taken from a man older than 75 in good health. CDR3 region: CASSLPRTGQNIQYF. The CDR3 DNA sequence: TGTGCCAGCAGCTTACCAAGGACAGGACAAAACATTCAGTACTTC.